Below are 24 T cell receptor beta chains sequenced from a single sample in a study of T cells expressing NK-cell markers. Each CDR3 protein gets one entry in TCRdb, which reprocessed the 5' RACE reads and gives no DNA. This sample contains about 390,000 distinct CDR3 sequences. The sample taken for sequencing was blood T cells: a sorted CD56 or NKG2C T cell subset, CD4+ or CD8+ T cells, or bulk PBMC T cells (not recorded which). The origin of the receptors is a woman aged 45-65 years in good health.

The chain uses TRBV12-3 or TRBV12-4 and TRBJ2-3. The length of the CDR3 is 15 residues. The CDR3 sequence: CASSPQPRSSDTQYF.

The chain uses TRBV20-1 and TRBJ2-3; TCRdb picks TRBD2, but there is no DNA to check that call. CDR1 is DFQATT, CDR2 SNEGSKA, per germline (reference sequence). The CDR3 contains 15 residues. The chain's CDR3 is CSASVASVSMDTQYF.

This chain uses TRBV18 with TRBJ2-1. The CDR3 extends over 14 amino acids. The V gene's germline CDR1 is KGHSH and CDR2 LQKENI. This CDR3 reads CASSPLHSGIEQFF.

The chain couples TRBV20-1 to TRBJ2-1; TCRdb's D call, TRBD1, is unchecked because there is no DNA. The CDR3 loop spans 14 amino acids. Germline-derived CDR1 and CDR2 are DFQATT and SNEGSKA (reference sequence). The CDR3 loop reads CSPLFGPGGGEQFF.

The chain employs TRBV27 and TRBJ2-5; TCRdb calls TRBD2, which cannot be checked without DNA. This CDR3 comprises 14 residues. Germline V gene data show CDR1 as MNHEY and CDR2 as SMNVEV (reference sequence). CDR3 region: CASNNGASGETQYF.

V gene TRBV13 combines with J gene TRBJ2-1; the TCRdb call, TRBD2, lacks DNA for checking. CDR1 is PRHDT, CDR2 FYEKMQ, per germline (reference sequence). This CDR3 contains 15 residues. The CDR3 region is CASSLDLLGPNEQFF.

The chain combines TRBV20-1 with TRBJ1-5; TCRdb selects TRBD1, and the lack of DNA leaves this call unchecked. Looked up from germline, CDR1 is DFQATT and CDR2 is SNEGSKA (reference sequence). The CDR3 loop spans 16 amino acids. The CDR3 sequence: CSARTRGGIGNQPQHF.

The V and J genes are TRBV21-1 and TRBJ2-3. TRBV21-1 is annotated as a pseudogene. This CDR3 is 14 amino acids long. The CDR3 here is CASSGTENTDTQYF.

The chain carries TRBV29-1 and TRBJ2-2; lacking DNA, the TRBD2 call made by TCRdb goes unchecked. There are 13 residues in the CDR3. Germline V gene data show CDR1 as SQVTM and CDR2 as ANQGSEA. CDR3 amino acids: CSVVLAPTGELFF.

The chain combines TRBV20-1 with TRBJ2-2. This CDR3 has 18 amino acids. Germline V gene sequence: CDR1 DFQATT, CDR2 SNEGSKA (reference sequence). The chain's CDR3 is CSARDRVGRPANTGELFF.

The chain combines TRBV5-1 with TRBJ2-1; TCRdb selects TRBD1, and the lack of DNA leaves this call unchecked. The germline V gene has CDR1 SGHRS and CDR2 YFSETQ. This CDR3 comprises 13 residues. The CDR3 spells CASSLEPQGEQFF.

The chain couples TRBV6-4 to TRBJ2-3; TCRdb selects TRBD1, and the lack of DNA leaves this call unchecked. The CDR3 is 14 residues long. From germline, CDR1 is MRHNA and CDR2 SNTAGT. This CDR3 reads CASRPGGPTDTQYF.

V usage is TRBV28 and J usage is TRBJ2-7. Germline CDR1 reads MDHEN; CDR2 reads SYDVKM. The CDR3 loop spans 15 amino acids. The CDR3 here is CASSLRSQGPYEQYF.

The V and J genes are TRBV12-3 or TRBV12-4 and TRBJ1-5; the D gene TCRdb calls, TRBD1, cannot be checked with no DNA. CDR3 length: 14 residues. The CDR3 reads CASSFGRDNQPQHF.

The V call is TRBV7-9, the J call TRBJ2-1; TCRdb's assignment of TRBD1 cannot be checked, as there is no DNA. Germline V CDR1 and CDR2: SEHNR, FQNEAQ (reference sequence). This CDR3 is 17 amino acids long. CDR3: CASSGRGQGGHYNEQFF.

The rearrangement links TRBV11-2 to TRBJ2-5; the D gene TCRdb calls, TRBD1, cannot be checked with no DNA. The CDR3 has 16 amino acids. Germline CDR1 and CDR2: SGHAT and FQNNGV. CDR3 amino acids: CASSLAPTGPQETQYF.

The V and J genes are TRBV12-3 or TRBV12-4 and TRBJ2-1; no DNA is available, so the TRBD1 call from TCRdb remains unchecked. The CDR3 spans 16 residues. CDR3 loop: CASSPFQGAAYNEQFF.

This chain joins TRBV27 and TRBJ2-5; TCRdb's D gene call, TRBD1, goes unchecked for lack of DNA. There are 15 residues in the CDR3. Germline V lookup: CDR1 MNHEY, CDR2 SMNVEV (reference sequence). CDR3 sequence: CASREKGFYQETQYF.

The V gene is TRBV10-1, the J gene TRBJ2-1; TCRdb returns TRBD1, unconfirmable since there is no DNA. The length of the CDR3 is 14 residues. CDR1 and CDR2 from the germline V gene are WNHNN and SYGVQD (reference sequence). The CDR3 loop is CASSDRGSFNEQFF.

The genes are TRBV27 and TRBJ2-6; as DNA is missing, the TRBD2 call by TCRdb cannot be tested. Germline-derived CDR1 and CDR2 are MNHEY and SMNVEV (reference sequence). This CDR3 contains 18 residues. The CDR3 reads CASSPTEGRLSGANVLTF.

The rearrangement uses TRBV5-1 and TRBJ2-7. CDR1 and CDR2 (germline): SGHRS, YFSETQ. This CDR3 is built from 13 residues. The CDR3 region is CASSLAVEGEQYF.

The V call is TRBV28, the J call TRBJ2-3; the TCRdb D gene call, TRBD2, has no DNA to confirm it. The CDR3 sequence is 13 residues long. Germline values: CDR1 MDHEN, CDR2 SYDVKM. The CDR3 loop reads CASARGRGDTQYF.

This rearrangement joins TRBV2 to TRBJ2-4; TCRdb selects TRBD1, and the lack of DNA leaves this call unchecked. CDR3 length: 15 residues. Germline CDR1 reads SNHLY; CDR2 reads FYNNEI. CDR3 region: CASSAVAGAKNIQYF.

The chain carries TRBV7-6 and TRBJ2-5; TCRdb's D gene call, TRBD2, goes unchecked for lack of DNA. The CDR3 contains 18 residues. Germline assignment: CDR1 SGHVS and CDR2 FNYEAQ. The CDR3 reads CASSQGMPLIAGEETQYF.